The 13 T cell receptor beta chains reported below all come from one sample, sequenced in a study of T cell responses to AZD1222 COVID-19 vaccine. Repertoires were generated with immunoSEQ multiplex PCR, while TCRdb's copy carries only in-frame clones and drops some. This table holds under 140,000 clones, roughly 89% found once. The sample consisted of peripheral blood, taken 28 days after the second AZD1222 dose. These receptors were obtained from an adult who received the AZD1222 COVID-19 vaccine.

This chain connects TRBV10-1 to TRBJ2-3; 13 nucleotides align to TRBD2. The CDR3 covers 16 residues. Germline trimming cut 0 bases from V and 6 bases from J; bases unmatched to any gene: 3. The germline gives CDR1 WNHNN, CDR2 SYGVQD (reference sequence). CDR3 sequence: CASSESRLAGGDTQYF. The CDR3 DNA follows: TGCGCCAGCAGTGAGTCTCGACTAGCGGGAGGCGATACGCAGTATTTT.

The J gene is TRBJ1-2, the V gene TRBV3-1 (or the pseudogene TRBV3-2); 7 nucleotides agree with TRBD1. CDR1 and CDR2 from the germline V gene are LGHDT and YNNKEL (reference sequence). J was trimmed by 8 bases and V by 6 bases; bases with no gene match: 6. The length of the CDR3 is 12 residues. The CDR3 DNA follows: TGTGCCAGCAGTGACAGGGCCAGGGGCTACACCTTC. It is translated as CASSDRARGYTF.

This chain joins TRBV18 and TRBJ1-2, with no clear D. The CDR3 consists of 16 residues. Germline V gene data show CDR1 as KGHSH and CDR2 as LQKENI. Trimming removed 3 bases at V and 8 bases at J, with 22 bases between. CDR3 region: CASSPGMIRGPMGYTF. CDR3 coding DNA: TGTGCCAGCTCACCCGGGATGATTCGCGGACCCATGGGCTACACCTTC.

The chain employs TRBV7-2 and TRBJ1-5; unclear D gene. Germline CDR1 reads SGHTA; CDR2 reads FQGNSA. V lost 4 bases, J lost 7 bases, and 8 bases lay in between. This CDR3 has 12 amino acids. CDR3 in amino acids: CASSYSGQPQHF. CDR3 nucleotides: TGTGCCAGCAGCTATTCGGGGCAGCCCCAGCATTTT.

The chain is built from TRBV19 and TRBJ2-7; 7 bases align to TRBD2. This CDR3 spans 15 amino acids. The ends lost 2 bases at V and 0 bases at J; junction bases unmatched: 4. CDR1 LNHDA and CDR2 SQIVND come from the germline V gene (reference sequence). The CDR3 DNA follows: TGTGCCAGTAGTATACTAGCGGTGAGCTCCTACGAGCAGTACTTC. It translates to CASSILAVSSYEQYF. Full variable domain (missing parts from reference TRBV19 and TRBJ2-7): DGGITQSPKYLFRKEGQNVTLSCEQNLNHDAMYWYRQDPGQGLRLIYYSQIVNDFQKGDIAEGYSVSREKKESFPLTVTSAQKNPTAFYLCASSILAVSSYEQYFGPGTRLTVT.

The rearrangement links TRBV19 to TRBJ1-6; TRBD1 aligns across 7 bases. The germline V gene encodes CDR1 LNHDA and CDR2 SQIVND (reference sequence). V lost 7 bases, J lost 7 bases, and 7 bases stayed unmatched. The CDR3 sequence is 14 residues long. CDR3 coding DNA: TGTGCCAGTACCCCGACAGGGAGAAATTCACCCCTCCACTTT. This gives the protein CASTPTGRNSPLHF. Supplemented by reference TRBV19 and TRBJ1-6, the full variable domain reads DGGITQSPKYLFRKEGQNVTLSCEQNLNHDAMYWYRQDPGQGLRLIYYSQIVNDFQKGDIAEGYSVSREKKESFPLTVTSAQKNPTAFYLCASTPTGRNSPLHFGNGTRLTVT.

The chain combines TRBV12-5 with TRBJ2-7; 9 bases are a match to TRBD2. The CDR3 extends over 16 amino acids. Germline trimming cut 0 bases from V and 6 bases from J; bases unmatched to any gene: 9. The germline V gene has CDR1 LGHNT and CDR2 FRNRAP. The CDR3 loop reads CASGLVLREGDLEQYF. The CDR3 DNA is TGTGCTAGTGGTTTGGTATTGCGGGAGGGCGACCTCGAGCAGTACTTC.

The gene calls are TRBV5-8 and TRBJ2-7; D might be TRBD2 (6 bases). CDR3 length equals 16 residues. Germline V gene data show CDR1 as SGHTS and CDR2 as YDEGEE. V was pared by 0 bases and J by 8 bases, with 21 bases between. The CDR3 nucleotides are TGTGCCAGCAGCTTGGTGGGCGGAGGGACCCCTAGCCAGCAGTACTTC. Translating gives CASSLVGGGTPSQQYF.

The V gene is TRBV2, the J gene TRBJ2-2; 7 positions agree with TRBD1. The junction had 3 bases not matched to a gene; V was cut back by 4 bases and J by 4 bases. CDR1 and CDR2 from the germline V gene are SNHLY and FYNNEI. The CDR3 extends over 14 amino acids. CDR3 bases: TGTGCCAGCAGTGTGTACAGGGGCACCGGGGAGCTGTTTTTT. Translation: CASSVYRGTGELFF.

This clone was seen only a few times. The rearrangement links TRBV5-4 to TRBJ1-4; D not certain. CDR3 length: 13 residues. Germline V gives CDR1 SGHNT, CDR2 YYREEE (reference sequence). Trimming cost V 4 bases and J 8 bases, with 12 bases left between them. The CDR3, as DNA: TGTGCCAGCAGCCTACCTGGGGAAGAAAAACTGTTTTTT. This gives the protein CASSLPGEEKLFF.

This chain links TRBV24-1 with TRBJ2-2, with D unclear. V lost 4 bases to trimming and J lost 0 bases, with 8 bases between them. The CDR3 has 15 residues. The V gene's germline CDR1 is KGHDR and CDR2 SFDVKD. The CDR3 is CATSEGASNTGELFF. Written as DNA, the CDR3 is TGTGCCACCAGTGAAGGCGCCTCGAACACCGGGGAGCTGTTTTTT.

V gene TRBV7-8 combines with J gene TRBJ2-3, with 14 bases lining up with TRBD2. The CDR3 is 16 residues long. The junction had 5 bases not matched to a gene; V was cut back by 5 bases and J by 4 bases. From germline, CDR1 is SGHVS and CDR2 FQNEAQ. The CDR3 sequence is CASSIRLAGGADTQYF. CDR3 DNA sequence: TGTGCCAGCAGCATCAGACTAGCGGGAGGGGCAGATACGCAGTATTTT.

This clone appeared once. The CDR3 DNA reads TGTGCCAGCAGCTTAGCGGGGGCCTCTGGAAACACCATATATTTT. This encodes CASSLAGASGNTIYF. The genes are TRBV7-2 and TRBJ1-3; weak D call: TRBD1 (6 bases). CDR3 length: 15 residues. The ends were cut back, 0 bases at V and 0 bases at J, with 6 bases in the middle. Germline CDR1 SGHTA, CDR2 FQGNSA. The variable domain in full, with the rest retrieved from reference TRBV7-2 and TRBJ1-3, is GAGVSQSPSNKVTEKGKDVELRCDPISGHTALYWYRQSLGQGLEFLIYFQGNSAPDKSGLPSDRFSAERTGGSVSTLTIQRTQQEDSAVYLCASSLAGASGNTIYFGEGSWLTVV.